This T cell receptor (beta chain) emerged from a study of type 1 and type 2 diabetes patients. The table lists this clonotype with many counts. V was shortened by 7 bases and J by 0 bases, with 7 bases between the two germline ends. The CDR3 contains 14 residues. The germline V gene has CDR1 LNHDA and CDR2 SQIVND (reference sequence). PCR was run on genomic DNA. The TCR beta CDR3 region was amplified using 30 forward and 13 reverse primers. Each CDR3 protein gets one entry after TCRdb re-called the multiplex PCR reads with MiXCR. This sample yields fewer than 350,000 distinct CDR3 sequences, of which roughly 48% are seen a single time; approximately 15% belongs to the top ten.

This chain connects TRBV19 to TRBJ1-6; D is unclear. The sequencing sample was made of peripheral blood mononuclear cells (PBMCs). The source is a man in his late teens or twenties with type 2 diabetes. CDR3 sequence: CASTFSSYNSPLHF. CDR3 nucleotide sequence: TGTGCCAGTACGTTCAGCTCCTATAATTCACCCCTCCACTTT.